Below, one TCR beta chain is given with its context. These data are taken from a study of CD8 T cells in Susac syndrome. Random hexamers were used to reverse transcribe roughly 0.45 to 1 ug of RNA. immunoSEQ multiplex PCR amplified TCR beta CDR3 across 54 Vbeta, 13 Jbeta. A single record per CDR3 protein comes from TCRdb applying MiXCR to the immunoSEQ multiplex PCR reads. The sample carries hundreds of thousands of distinct CDR3 sequences, 90% to 95% recorded once. This CDR3 spans 15 amino acids. Trimming took 5 bases from V and 5 from J, leaving 16 bases between them. CDR1 LNHDA and CDR2 SQIVND come from the germline V gene (reference sequence).

Sample: CD4+ T cells from PBMCs. The chain couples TRBV19 to TRBJ1-5, with D perhaps TRBD1 (6 bases). The receptor was isolated from a human donor with multiple sclerosis. The CDR3 nucleotides are TGTGCCAGTAGTCTACGGGGGCAACTTTATCAGCCCCAGCATTTT. Its protein product is CASSLRGQLYQPQHF.